This TCR beta chain derives from a study of OX40 agonist ivuxolimab in advanced cancers. Overall study: Patients assigned to dose escalation were diagnosed with hepatocellular carcinoma, melanoma, renal cell or head and neck cancer. Treatment received earlier with anti-PD-1, anti-PD-L1 or anti-CTLA-4 agents was allowed, and around 40% had some. Partial response was recorded in three patients: one hepatocellular carcinoma and two cutaneous melanoma cases.

TCRdb's copy holds only in-frame clones and misses some; the assay was immunoSEQ multiplex PCR. The sample includes approximately 71,000 clones, about 84% of them seen just once. It was autoimmune disease history or systemic immunosuppression that excluded patients. This clone was observed a few times. The CDR3 totals 12 residues. The germline V gene has CDR1 ENHRY and CDR2 SYGVKD. V gave up 0 bases and J gave up 4 bases, with 4 bases separating them. This rearrangement joins TRBV10-3 to TRBJ2-7, with D hard to call. Here the sequenced sample was CD4+ or CD8+ T cells sorted from blood, taken in a trial of the OX40 agonist ivuxolimab. This TCR was recovered from an adult with an advanced solid tumor such as melanoma, head and neck, liver or kidney cancer. CDR3 protein: CAISESGYEQYV. DNA of the CDR3: TGTGCCATCAGTGAGTCCGGGTACGAGCAGTACGTC.